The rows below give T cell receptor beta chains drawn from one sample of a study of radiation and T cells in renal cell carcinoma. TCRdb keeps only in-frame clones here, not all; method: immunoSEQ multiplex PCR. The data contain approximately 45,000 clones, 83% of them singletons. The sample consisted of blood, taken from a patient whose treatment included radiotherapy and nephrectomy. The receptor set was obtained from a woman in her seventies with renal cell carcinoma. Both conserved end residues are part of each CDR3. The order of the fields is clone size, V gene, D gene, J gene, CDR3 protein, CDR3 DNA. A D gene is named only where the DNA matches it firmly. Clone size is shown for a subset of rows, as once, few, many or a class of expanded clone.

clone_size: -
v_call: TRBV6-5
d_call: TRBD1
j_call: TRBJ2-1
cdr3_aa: CASTHPRTGGNEQFF
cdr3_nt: TGTGCCAGCACCCACCCCCGGACAGGGGGCAATGAGCAGTTCTTC

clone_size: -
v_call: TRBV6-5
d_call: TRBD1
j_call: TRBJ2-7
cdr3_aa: CASSPGQGLHYEQYF
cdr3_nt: TGTGCCAGCAGTCCCGGACAGGGGCTACACTACGAGCAGTACTTC

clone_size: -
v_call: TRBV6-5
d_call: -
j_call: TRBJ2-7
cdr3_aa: CASSPQSGYEQYF
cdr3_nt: TGTGCCAGCAGTCCACAATCAGGCTACGAGCAGTACTTC

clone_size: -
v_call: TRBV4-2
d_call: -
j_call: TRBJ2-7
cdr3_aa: CASSLGQYQSSTLEQYF
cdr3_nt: TGTGCCAGCAGCCTAGGACAGTATCAATCCTCTACTCTCGAGCAGTACTTC

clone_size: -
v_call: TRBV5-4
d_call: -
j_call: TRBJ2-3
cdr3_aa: CASSLAATVGTDTQYF
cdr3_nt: TGTGCCAGCAGCTTGGCCGCTACCGTGGGCACAGATACGCAGTATTTT

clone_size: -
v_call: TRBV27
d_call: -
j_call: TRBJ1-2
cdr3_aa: CASSLRPRGYTF
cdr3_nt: TGTGCCAGCAGCCTTCGCCCCCGTGGCTACACCTTC

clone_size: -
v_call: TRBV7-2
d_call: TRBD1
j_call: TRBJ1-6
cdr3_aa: CASSLRQGVSNSPLHF
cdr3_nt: TGTGCCAGCAGCTTGAGACAGGGTGTTTCCAATTCACCCCTCCACTTT

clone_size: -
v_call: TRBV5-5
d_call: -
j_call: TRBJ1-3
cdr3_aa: CASSLDRDSGNTIYF
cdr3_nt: TGTGCCAGCAGCTTGGACAGGGACTCTGGAAACACCATATATTTT

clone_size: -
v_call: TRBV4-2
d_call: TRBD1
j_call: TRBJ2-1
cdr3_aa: CASSQAGQGGYNEQFF
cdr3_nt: TGTGCCAGCAGCCAAGCTGGACAGGGTGGGTACAATGAGCAGTTCTTC

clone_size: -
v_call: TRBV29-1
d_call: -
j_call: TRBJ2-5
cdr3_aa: CSVERRGFERGETQYF
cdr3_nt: TGCAGCGTTGAACGGAGAGGGTTTGAGAGGGGAGAGACCCAGTACTTC

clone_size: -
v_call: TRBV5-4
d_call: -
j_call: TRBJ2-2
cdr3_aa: CASSFSRASNTGELFF
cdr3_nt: TGTGCCAGCAGCTTTAGTCGGGCCTCGAACACCGGGGAGCTGTTTTTT

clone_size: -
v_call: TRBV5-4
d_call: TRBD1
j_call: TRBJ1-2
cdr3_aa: CASSSTGTGYTF
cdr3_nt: TGTGCCAGCAGCTCGACAGGGACCGGCTACACCTTC

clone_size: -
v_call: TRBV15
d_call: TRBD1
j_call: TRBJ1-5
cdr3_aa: CATSRDPARGPVTGNQPQHF
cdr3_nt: TGTGCCACCAGCAGAGATCCGGCCAGGGGGCCGGTGACTGGCAATCAGCCCCAGCATTTT

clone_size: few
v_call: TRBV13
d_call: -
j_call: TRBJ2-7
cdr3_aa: CASSSSRDGSYEQYF
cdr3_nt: TGTGCCAGCAGCTCCTCTCGGGACGGGTCATACGAGCAGTACTTC

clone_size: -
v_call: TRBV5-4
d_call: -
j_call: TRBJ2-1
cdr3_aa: CASSLDYSEQFF
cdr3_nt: TGTGCCAGCAGCTTGGACTACTCCGAGCAGTTCTTC

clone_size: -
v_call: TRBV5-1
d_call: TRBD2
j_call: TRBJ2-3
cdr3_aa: CASSQGLAGLEGDTQYF
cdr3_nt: TGCGCCAGCAGCCAGGGACTAGCGGGGCTGGAAGGAGATACGCAGTATTTT

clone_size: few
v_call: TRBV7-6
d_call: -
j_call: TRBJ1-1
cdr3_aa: CASSLGQDREAFF
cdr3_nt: TGTGCCAGCAGCTTAGGACAGGATCGTGAAGCTTTCTTT

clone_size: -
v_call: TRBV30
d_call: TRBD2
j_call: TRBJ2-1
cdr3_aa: CAWINSGRTTPGDEQFF
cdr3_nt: TGTGCCTGGATCAATAGCGGGCGCACTACTCCCGGGGATGAGCAGTTCTTC

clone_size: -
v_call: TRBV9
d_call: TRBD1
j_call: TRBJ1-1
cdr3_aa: CASSVTPGQGGNTEAFF
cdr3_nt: TGTGCCAGCAGCGTAACCCCGGGACAGGGGGGAAACACTGAAGCTTTCTTT

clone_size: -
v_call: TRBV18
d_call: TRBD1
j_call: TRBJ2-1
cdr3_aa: CASSTTGGNEQFF
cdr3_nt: TGTGCCAGCTCTACCACAGGGGGCAATGAGCAGTTCTTC

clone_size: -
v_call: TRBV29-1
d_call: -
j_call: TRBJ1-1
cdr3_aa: CSPCGGDTEAFF
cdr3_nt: TGCAGTCCCTGTGGGGGTGACACTGAAGCTTTCTTT

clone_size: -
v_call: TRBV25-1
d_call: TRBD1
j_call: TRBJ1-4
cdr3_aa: CASSKTGGSEKLFF
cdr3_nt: TGTGCCAGCAGTAAGACAGGGGGCTCTGAAAAACTGTTTTTT

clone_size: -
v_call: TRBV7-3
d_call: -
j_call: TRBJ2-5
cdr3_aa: CASSLGFWGEQETQYF
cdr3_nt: TGTGCCAGCAGCTTAGGGTTCTGGGGAGAACAAGAGACCCAGTACTTC

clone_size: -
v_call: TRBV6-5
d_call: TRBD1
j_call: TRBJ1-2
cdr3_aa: CASSYQGAPDFGYTF
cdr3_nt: TGTGCCAGCAGTTATCAGGGGGCGCCCGATTTCGGCTACACCTTC

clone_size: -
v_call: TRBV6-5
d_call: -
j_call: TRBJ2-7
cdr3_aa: CASRSRNYEQYF
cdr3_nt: TGTGCCAGCAGGTCGCGAAACTACGAGCAGTACTTC

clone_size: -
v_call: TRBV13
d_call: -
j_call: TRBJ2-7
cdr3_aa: CASSLAPTGRYEQYF
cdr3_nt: TGTGCCAGCAGCTTAGCCCCGACAGGGAGGTACGAGCAGTACTTC

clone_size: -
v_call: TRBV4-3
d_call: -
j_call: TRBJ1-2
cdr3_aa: CASSQDRQLPNYGYTF
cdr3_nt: TGCGCCAGCAGCCAAGATAGGCAGCTTCCTAACTATGGCTACACCTTC

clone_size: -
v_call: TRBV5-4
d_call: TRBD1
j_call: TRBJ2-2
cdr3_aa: CASSQTGTGRTGELFF
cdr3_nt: TGTGCCAGCAGCCAGACCGGGACAGGACGCACCGGGGAGCTGTTTTTT

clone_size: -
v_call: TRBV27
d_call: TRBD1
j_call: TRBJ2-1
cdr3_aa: CASSIRDRDGNEQFF
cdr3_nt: TGTGCCAGCAGTATCCGGGACAGGGACGGTAATGAGCAGTTCTTC

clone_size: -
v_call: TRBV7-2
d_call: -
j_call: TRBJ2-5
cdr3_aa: CASSFNSYEETQYF
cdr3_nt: TGTGCCAGCAGCTTTAATTCGTACGAAGAGACCCAGTACTTC

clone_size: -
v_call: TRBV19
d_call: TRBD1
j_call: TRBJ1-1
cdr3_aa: CASSTGGNTEAFF
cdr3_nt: TGTGCCAGTAGTACAGGGGGGAACACTGAAGCTTTCTTT

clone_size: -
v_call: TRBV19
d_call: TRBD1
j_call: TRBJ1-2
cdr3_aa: CASSISPGQVSYGYTF
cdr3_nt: TGTGCCAGTAGTATCTCCCCGGGACAGGTATCCTATGGCTACACCTTC

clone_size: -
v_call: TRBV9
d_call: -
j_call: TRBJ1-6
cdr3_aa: CASSVAGNNSPLHF
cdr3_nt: TGTGCCAGCAGCGTAGCAGGGAATAATTCACCCCTCCACTTT

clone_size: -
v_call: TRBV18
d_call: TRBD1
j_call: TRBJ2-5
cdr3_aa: CASSPGQGPEETQYF
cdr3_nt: TGTGCCAGCTCACCGGGACAGGGACCCGAAGAGACCCAGTACTTC

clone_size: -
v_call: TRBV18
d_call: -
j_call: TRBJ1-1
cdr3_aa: CASSPNKNTEAFF
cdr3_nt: TGTGCCAGCTCACCAAACAAGAACACTGAAGCTTTCTTT

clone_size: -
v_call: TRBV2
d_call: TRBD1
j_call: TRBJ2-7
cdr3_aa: CASGGRGRSSYEQYF
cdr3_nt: TGTGCCAGCGGGGGAAGGGGGCGTTCCTCCTACGAGCAGTACTTC

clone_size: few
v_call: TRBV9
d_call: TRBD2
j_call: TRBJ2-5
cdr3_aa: CASSVGASGSRDF
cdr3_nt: TGTGCCAGCAGCGTAGGGGCTAGCGGGAGCAGGGACTTC

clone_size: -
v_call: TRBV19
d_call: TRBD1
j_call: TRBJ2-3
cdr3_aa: CASSDRARTDTQYF
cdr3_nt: TGTGCCAGTAGTGACAGGGCGCGCACAGATACGCAGTATTTT

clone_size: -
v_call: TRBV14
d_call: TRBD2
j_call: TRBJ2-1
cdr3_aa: CASSQVRLAGGFDEQFF
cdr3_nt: TGTGCCAGCAGCCAAGTTAGGCTAGCGGGGGGTTTTGATGAGCAGTTCTTC

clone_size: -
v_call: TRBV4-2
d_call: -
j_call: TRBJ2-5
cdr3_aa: CASSRFGGGQETQYF
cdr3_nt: TGTGCCAGCAGCCGGTTCGGAGGGGGCCAAGAGACCCAGTACTTC

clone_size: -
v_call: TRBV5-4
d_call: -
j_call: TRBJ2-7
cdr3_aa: CASSVPFHEQYF
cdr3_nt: TGTGCCAGCAGCGTGCCCTTTCACGAGCAGTACTTC

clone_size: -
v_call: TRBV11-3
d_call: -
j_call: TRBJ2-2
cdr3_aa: CASSLAQGDGELFF
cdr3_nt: TGTGCCAGCAGCTTAGCTCAAGGGGACGGGGAGCTGTTTTTT

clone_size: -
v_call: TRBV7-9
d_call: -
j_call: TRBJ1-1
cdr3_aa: CASTLGWRTEAFF
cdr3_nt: TGTGCCAGCACCCTTGGCTGGAGGACTGAAGCTTTCTTT

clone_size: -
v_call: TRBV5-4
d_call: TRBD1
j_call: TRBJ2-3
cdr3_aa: CASSLAGTGFPDTQYF
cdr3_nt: TGTGCCAGCAGCCTGGCCGGGACAGGGTTTCCAGATACGCAGTATTTT

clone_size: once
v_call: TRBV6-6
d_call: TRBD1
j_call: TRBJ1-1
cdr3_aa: CASRHRGITEAFF
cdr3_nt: TGTGCCAGCAGGCACAGGGGGATCACTGAAGCTTTCTTT

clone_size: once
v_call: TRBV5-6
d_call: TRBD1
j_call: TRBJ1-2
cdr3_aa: CASSFYPGTGGDGYTF
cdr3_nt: TGTGCCAGCAGCTTTTATCCCGGGACAGGGGGTGATGGCTACACCTTC